One sample yielded the 4 T cell receptor beta chains listed below, sequenced in a study of identical twins. TCRdb recomputed calls from the 5' RACE reads with MiXCR, one row per CDR3 protein. The sample consists of some 1,600,000 distinct CDR3 sequences, around a third of them appearing once. Sequenced sample: cord blood. Every receptor here comes from a newborn girl in good health.

This chain connects TRBV27 to TRBJ1-2; perhaps TRBD1 as D (6 bases). V dropped 8 bases and J dropped 5 bases, with 12 bases sitting between them. CDR3 length: 12 residues. Germline V gene lookup returns CDR1 MNHEY and CDR2 SMNVEV (reference sequence). CDR3 loop: CASGWGAYGYTF. The DNA for the CDR3 is TGTGCCAGCGGCTGGGGGGCTTATGGCTACACCTTC.

This clonotype was observed a handful of times. This chain uses TRBV18 with TRBJ2-5; TRBD1 might be the D (5 bases). The ends were cut back, 0 bases at V and 1 base at J, with 6 bases in the middle. The CDR3 length is 14 residues. Germline V CDR1 and CDR2: KGHSH, LQKENI. Written as DNA, the CDR3 is TGTGCCAGCTCACCACCGACAGTCCAAGAGACCCAGTACTTC. Amino acids: CASSPPTVQETQYF.

This clonotype has just a few counts. This chain connects TRBV20-1 to TRBJ2-3, with D possibly TRBD2 on 5 matching bases. This CDR3 region has 14 residues. V gave up 2 bases and J gave up 2 bases, with 11 bases separating them. Germline CDR1 reads DFQATT; CDR2 reads SNEGSKA (reference sequence). The CDR3 sequence is CSARLLGFTDTQYF. The CDR3 DNA follows: TGCAGTGCTAGATTACTAGGGTTCACAGATACGCAGTATTTT.

The chain links TRBV24-1 to TRBJ1-2, with a weak D call TRBD1 (5 bases). The CDR3 consists of 17 residues. CDR1 and CDR2 (germline): KGHDR, SFDVKD. The ends were cut back, 3 bases at V and 0 bases at J, with 16 bases in the middle. The DNA for the CDR3 is TGTGCCACCAGTGATCCCCTACAGGTTCACCCTAACTATGGCTACACCTTC. It translates to CATSDPLQVHPNYGYTF.